This T cell receptor (beta chain) emerged from a study of blood T cell repertoires in COVID-19. About the study: Sources were T cells, B-cell-depleted T cells, or PBMCs; the material itself was cDNA or gDNA.

Participant-given clinical history determined each cohort assignment. In Cohort 3, a recovered donor had either two negative PCRs, clearance, or symptom resolution. As handled by the study authors: The assay estimated nucleated cells by amplifying reference gene primers. Measured with immunoSEQ multiplex PCR; TCRdb has only the in-frame clones, and not every one. V, J and clone size derive from that table, while D and trimming were established from the DNA sequence. Of approximately 200,000 clones in the sample, around 90% were seen once. Sequenced input: PBMCs or T cells enriched from blood (not recorded which). This clonotype was sampled from a woman younger than 45 who had recovered from COVID-19.

CDR3 in amino acids: CASSQDQGFGYTF. The CDR3 bases are TGCGCCAGCAGCCAAGATCAGGGGTTTGGCTACACCTTC. The V and J genes are TRBV4-3 and TRBJ1-2; perhaps TRBD1 as D (6 bases). Per germline, CDR1 LGHNA and CDR2 YSLEER. Between the trimmed V and J ends, which lost 0 bases and 7 bases, there was a span of 9 bases. This CDR3 region has 13 residues.